This T cell receptor (beta chain) emerged from a study of control samples from healthy donors and cancer patients. Measured with immunoSEQ multiplex PCR; TCRdb has only the in-frame clones, and not every one. The sample consists of 95,000 to 100,000 clones, approximately 90% of them appearing once. CDR1 LNHDA and CDR2 SQIVND come from the germline V gene (reference sequence). Trimming pared 6 bases from V and 4 bases from J, leaving 15 bases between. This CDR3 spans 14 amino acids. The sample consisted of blood. The gene calls are TRBV19 and TRBJ1-1; D remains unclear. The TCR originated in a man aged 30 to 45 in good health. CDR3 protein: CASSAGKILTEAFF. CDR3 nucleotides: TGTGCCAGTAGCGCCGGAAAGATCCTCACTGAAGCTTTCTTT. Based on the CDR3 plus reference TRBV19 and TRBJ1-1, the full variable domain is DGGITQSPKYLFRKEGQNVTLSCEQNLNHDAMYWYRQDPGQGLRLIYYSQIVNDFQKGDIAEGYSVSREKKESFPLTVTSAQKNPTAFYLCASSAGKILTEAFFGQGTRLTVV.